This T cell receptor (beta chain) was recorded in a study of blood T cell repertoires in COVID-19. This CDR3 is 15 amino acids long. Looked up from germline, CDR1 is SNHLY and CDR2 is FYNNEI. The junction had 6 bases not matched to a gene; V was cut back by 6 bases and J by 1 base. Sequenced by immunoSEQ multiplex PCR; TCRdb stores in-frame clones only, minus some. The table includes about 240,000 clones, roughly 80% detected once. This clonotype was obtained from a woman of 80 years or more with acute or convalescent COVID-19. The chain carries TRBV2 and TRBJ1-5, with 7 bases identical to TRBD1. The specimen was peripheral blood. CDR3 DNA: TGTGCCAGCAGCCAAGGACAGGAAAGCAATCAGCCCCAGCATTTT. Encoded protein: CASSQGQESNQPQHF.